The text below deals with one T cell receptor (beta chain). The CDR3 is made up of 16 amino acids. J lost 6 bases, V lost 3 bases, and 13 bases had no gene match. CDR1 is ENHRY and CDR2 is SYGVKD in the germline V gene. How the authors handled the data: Amplification with reference gene primers provided the estimates of nucleated cell counts. The protocol was immunoSEQ multiplex PCR, while the TCRdb copy is restricted to in-frame clones and leaves out a portion. V, J and clone size are taken as reported in that table, and D and trimming were inferred from the DNA itself. The sample lists some 350,000 clones; roughly 90% were seen once. This sample is part of a study of blood T cell repertoires in COVID-19. Study overall: Sources were T cells, B-cell-depleted T cells, or PBMCs; the material itself was cDNA or gDNA.

Patients of the Seattle cohort, enrolled during active infection, were followed longitudinally. The sequencing input was peripheral blood. This receptor was identified in a woman aged 65 to 85 with COVID-19, enrolled during active disease. The gene calls are TRBV10-3 and TRBJ1-2; TRBD1 aligns across 7 bases. The DNA of the CDR3 is TGTGCCATCAGTGAAGGGTCGGGCAGGGGGTCGAATGGCTACACCTTC. It is translated as CAISEGSGRGSNGYTF.